Detailed here is one TCR beta chain. This record comes from a study of blood T cell repertoires in COVID-19. TCRdb's table, derived via immunoSEQ multiplex PCR, lists solely in-frame clones and lacks some. The data show 150,000 to 200,000 clones, about 88% seen once. From germline, CDR1 is LGHNA and CDR2 YNFKEQ. Trimming pared 4 bases from V and 1 base from J, leaving 10 bases between. The length of the CDR3 is 14 residues. The rearrangement links TRBV4-2 to TRBJ1-1; D is uncertain. Sequencing was done on a sample of PBMCs or T cells enriched from blood (not recorded which). The receptor comes from a human donor with acute COVID-19. The donor label of this sample is uncertain. The CDR3 DNA reads as TGTGCCAGCAGCCGGGCTACAGCGAACACTGAAGCTTTCTTT. It encodes CASSRATANTEAFF.